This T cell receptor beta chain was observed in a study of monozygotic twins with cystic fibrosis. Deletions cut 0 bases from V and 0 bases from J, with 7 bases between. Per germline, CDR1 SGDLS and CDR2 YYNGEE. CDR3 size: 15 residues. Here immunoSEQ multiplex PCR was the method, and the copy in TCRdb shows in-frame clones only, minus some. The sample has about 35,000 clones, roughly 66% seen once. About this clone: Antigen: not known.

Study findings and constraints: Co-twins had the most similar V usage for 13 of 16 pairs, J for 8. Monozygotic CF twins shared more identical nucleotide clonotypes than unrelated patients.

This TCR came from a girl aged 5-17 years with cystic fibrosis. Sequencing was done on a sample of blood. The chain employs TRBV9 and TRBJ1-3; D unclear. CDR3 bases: TGTGCCAGCAGCGTAGGGCGGGTCTCTGGAAACACCATATATTTT. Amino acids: CASSVGRVSGNTIYF.